The clone carrying this TCR beta chain came up many times. Scientists amplified the TCR beta CDR3 regions from RNA transcripts. HTBI primers were employed in first-round RT-PCR, then a second-round multiplex PCR followed. TCRdb independently ran MiXCR on the multiplex PCR reads; one entry per CDR3 protein. Of 300,000 to 400,000 distinct CDR3 sequences in the sample, around a sixth are singletons; the top ten hold about 12%. The entry originates in a study of Graves' ophthalmopathy and Graves' hyperthyroidism. The CDR3 is 15 amino acids. The germline V gene encodes CDR1 MNHEY and CDR2 SVGEGT. Trimming shortened V by 6 bases and J by 7 bases, and 21 bases separated the two germline ends.

Sequenced sample: peripheral blood. This sequence originates from an adult man with Graves' ophthalmopathy. The genes are TRBV6-2 or TRBV6-3 and TRBJ1-2; possibly TRBD1 for D (5 bases). As DNA, the CDR3 is TGTGCCAGCAGCCCTCCGGGGGAACCATGGAGTGGCTACACCTTC. This translates into CASSPPGEPWSGYTF.